The 20 T cell receptor beta chains reported below all come from one sample, sequenced in a study of T cell responses to AZD1222 COVID-19 vaccine. The method was immunoSEQ multiplex PCR; TCRdb's version includes in-frame clones alone and lacks a portion of them. The sample has about 200,000 clones, approximately 94% seen once; the top ten hold roughly 1%. The sequencing used peripheral blood, collected on day 0 of MenACWY control vaccination. All receptors come from an adult in good health.

In DNA, the CDR3 is TGTGCCAGCCGGCCGGGGGCTGCCTCTGGAAACACCATATATTTT. Residues: CASRPGAASGNTIYF. The chain employs TRBV6-4 and TRBJ1-3; weak D call: TRBD1 (6 bases). There are 15 residues in the CDR3. Trimming stripped 8 bases from V and 0 bases from J, with 14 bases between. Germline V gene data show CDR1 as MRHNA and CDR2 as SNTAGT.

The rearrangement links TRBV5-6 to TRBJ1-2, with D tentatively TRBD1 (6 bases). The CDR3 spans 15 residues. V lost 5 bases and J 3 bases, leaving 17 bases between the germline ends. Germline CDR1 is SGHDT and CDR2 is YYEEEE. The CDR3 bases are TGTGCCAGCAGGGCGACCCGACAGGTCTACTATGGCTACACCTTC. The encoded protein is CASRATRQVYYGYTF.

The rearrangement uses TRBV28 and TRBJ1-3; tentatively, D is TRBD1 (6 bases). The CDR3 totals 15 residues. Trimming shortened V by 7 bases and J by 3 bases, and 16 bases separated the two germline ends. Germline values: CDR1 MDHEN, CDR2 SYDVKM. The CDR3 loop reads CASIGQRGIGNTIYF. The CDR3 region has the DNA TGTGCCAGCATCGGACAGAGGGGGATTGGAAACACCATATATTTT.

This clone has only one observation. This chain uses TRBV7-3 with TRBJ2-1; no clear D gene. This CDR3 comprises 14 residues. Germline lookup yields CDR1 SGHTA and CDR2 FQGTGA. Trimming left V 5 bases short and J 4 bases short, with 12 bases between. The CDR3 region is CASSPDQIYNEQFF. The CDR3, as DNA: TGTGCCAGCAGCCCGGACCAAATATACAATGAGCAGTTCTTC.

This chain links TRBV16 with TRBJ1-6; D possibly corresponds to TRBD1 (5 bases). V shed 4 bases and J shed 15 bases, with 19 bases lying between them. The V gene's germline CDR1 is KGHSY and CDR2 FQNENV. The CDR3 has 14 residues. The CDR3 DNA follows: TGTGCCAGCAGCCGGGTGGGACGGACCGGGCTCCTCCACTTT. Translated, it gives CASSRVGRTGLLHF. The whole variable domain, filled in from reference TRBV16 and TRBJ1-6, reads GEEVAQTPKHLVRGEGQKAKLYCAPIKGHSYVFWYQQVLKNEFKFLISFQNENVFDETGMPKERFSAKCLPNSPCSLEIQATKLEDSAVYFCASSRVGRTGLLHFGNGTRLTVT.

The CDR3 nucleotides read TGTGCCAGCAGCCTAGGAGCGTTCCCTAGCACAGATACGCAGTATTTT. Protein: CASSLGAFPSTDTQYF. This chain uses TRBV5-8 with TRBJ2-3, with D unclear. V lost 4 bases to trimming and J lost 0 bases, with 15 bases between them. Germline CDR1 SGHTS, CDR2 YDEGEE. The length of the CDR3 is 16 residues.

The J gene is TRBJ1-4, the V gene TRBV7-9, with a weak D call TRBD1 (5 bases). V was trimmed by 7 bases and J by 8 bases, leaving 20 bases between them. The CDR3 runs to 15 residues. Germline CDR1 reads SEHNR; CDR2 reads FQNEAQ (reference sequence). CDR3 nucleotides: TGTGCCAGCATCCAGGCCGGGACCGTAGGGGAAAAACTGTTTTTT. Protein product: CASIQAGTVGEKLFF.

This sequence joins TRBV19 and TRBJ1-5; D not certain. This CDR3 spans 12 amino acids. V shed 3 bases and J shed 6 bases, with 6 bases lying between them. Germline CDR1 reads LNHDA; CDR2 reads SQIVND (reference sequence). The CDR3 region is CASSIGSQPQHF. The DNA of the CDR3 is TGTGCCAGTAGTATCGGTTCTCAGCCCCAGCATTTT.

This chain connects TRBV6-5 to TRBJ2-5; either TRBD1 or TRBD2 may supply D (5 bases each). The CDR3 extends over 13 amino acids. Trimming removed 6 bases at V and 5 bases at J, with 13 bases between. Germline V gene sequence: CDR1 MNHEY, CDR2 SVGAGI. Here the CDR3 reads CASRSPWGETQYF. The CDR3 DNA is TGTGCCAGCAGATCCCCCTGGGGGGAGACCCAGTACTTC.

This chain connects TRBV7-9 to TRBJ1-2, with no clear D. Germline loops: CDR1 SEHNR, CDR2 FQNEAQ (reference sequence). The CDR3 is 16 residues long. V was clipped by 8 bases and J by 1 base, with 20 bases between them. CDR3 DNA sequence: TGTGCCAGCTCCCCCGGGCAGCACTATATTAACTATGGCTACACCTTC. Translation gives CASSPGQHYINYGYTF. Full variable domain (remainder filled in from reference TRBV7-9 and TRBJ1-2): DTGVSQNPRHKITKRGQNVTFRCDPISEHNRLYWYRQTLGQGPEFLTYFQNEAQLEKSRLLSDRFSAERPKGSFSTLEIQRTEQGDSAMYLCASSPGQHYINYGYTFGSGTRLTVV.

This clone has only one observation. The chain uses TRBV5-6 and TRBJ2-1; D perhaps matches TRBD1 (6 bases). This CDR3 is built from 14 residues. V lost 2 bases, J lost 4 bases, and 10 bases lay in between. Germline lookup yields CDR1 SGHDT and CDR2 YYEEEE. The chain's CDR3 is CASSFTGTYNEQFF. CDR3 bases: TGTGCCAGCAGCTTCACAGGGACATACAATGAGCAGTTCTTC. Variable domain in full (rest from reference TRBV5-6 and TRBJ2-1): DAGVTQSPTHLIKTRGQQVTLRCSPKSGHDTVSWYQQALGQGPQFIFQYYEEEERQRGNFPDRFSGHQFPNYSSELNVNALLLGDSALYLCASSFTGTYNEQFFGPGTRLTVL.

The rearrangement joins TRBV25-1 to TRBJ1-4; perhaps TRBD1 as D (5 bases). Germline assignment: CDR1 MGHDK and CDR2 SYGVNS. The CDR3 sequence is 15 residues long. Trimming left V 3 bases short and J 5 bases short, with 13 bases between. CDR3 nucleotide sequence: TGTGCCAGCAGTGACCCACGGGGACGGAATGAAAAACTGTTTTTT. Amino acid sequence: CASSDPRGRNEKLFF.

The chain carries TRBV5-1 and TRBJ2-1, with 11 bases fitting TRBD2. Germline V gives CDR1 SGHRS, CDR2 YFSETQ. The V segment lost 1 base and the J segment 5 bases; nucleotides outside the gene matches: 5. The CDR3 loop spans 16 amino acids. The CDR3 sequence is CASSLFSGGADNEQFF. The CDR3 region has the DNA TGCGCCAGCAGCTTGTTTAGCGGGGGGGCCGACAATGAGCAGTTCTTC.

V is TRBV21-1 and J is TRBJ1-2. TRBV21-1 is a pseudogene segment. This CDR3 has 16 amino acids. The DNA for the CDR3 is TGTGCCAGCAGCAAAGTTTGGGGTCCCCATACATATGGCTACACCTTC. Amino acid sequence: CASSKVWGPHTYGYTF.

A remark on this clone: This sample also contains other DNA sequences that code for the same CDR3. CDR3 in amino acids: CASSPPAGRNTEAFF. In DNA, the CDR3 is TGTGCCAGCTCACCACCGGCGGGTCGGAACACTGAAGCTTTCTTT. This chain connects TRBV18 to TRBJ1-1; D is ambiguous. The V and J ends lost 0 bases and 1 base respectively, with 9 bases between them. Germline assignment: CDR1 KGHSH and CDR2 LQKENI. The CDR3 extends over 15 amino acids.

The chain is built from TRBV6-5 and TRBJ1-2; D call uncertain. The CDR3 runs 13 residues. V lost 0 bases and J 4 bases, leaving 6 bases between the germline ends. Looked up from germline, CDR1 is MNHEY and CDR2 is SVGAGI. The CDR3 protein is CASSYSSVYGYTF. In DNA form, the CDR3 reads TGTGCCAGCAGTTACTCGTCCGTCTATGGCTACACCTTC.

The chain combines TRBV29-1 with TRBJ2-3; 8 bases are a match to TRBD2. The germline gives CDR1 SQVTM, CDR2 ANQGSEA. The length of the CDR3 is 15 residues. Trimming cost V 8 bases and J 2 bases; bases outside gene matches: 12. DNA for the CDR3: TGCAGCTGGGCTCGGGGACTAGGCTCCACAGATACGCAGTATTTT. Translating it yields CSWARGLGSTDTQYF.

V and J are TRBV19 and TRBJ1-5, with TRBD1 identical over 7 bases. V lost 6 bases, J lost 7 bases, and 6 bases stayed unmatched. Germline V CDR1 and CDR2: LNHDA, SQIVND (reference sequence). The length of the CDR3 is 13 residues. CDR3 amino acids: CASRPGQIQPQHF. The CDR3 DNA reads TGTGCCAGTAGGCCGGGACAGATCCAGCCCCAGCATTTT. Full variable domain (rest looked up from reference TRBV19 and TRBJ1-5): DGGITQSPKYLFRKEGQNVTLSCEQNLNHDAMYWYRQDPGQGLRLIYYSQIVNDFQKGDIAEGYSVSREKKESFPLTVTSAQKNPTAFYLCASRPGQIQPQHFGDGTRLSIL.

The V gene is TRBV6-6, the J gene TRBJ1-5; unclear D gene. Trimming removed 0 bases at V and 1 base at J, with 7 bases between. This CDR3 contains 15 residues. The germline V gene encodes CDR1 MNHNY and CDR2 SVGAGI (reference sequence). The CDR3 here is CASSYSAASNQPQHF. CDR3 nucleotide sequence: TGTGCCAGCAGTTACTCCGCAGCCAGCAATCAGCCCCAGCATTTT.

As to this clone: The sample holds other DNA sequences that translate to the same CDR3. The V call is TRBV18, the J call TRBJ2-2, with D possibly TRBD1 on 6 matching bases. CDR1 is KGHSH and CDR2 is LQKENI in the germline V gene. Between the trimmed V and J ends, which lost 3 bases and 0 bases, there was a span of 8 bases. This CDR3 has 15 amino acids. DNA of the CDR3: TGTGCCAGCTCACCGGACAGAACGAACACCGGGGAGCTGTTTTTT. It translates to CASSPDRTNTGELFF.